These T cell receptor beta chains were read from a single sample in a study of shared clonotypes between healthy human individuals. TCRdb's table, derived via immunoSEQ multiplex PCR, lists solely in-frame clones and lacks some. The data hold roughly 2 million clones, with 85% to 95% observed a single time. Sequencing was done on a sample of naive CD4+ T cells sorted from blood. All receptors derive from a man younger than 35 in good health. Both conserved end residues are part of each CDR3. A D gene is named only where the DNA matches it firmly. Rows may omit the clone size; those that give it use once, few, many or a size class.

CDR3aa	CDR3nt	j_gene	d_gene	abundance	v_gene
CASSLGQAETQYF	TGTGCCAGCAGCTTAGGGCAGGCGGAGACCCAGTACTTC	TRBJ2-5	NA	NA	TRBV7-3
CASGLVSWWGQGLHSYEQYF	TGTGCTAGTGGTTTGGTATCATGGTGGGGTCAGGGACTTCACAGCTACGAGCAGTACTTC	TRBJ2-7	NA	NA	TRBV12-5
CASSLATGSTDTQYF	TGTGCCAGCAGCTTAGCGACGGGCTCCACAGATACGCAGTATTTT	TRBJ2-3	NA	NA	TRBV7-9
CASSWDRGNTEAFF	TGTGCCAGCAGTTGGGACAGAGGAAACACTGAAGCTTTCTTT	TRBJ1-1	TRBD1	NA	TRBV2
CASSLGQGRVEKLFF	TGTGCCAGCAGCTTGGGCCAGGGGAGGGTTGAAAAACTGTTTTTT	TRBJ1-4	NA	NA	TRBV5-6
CAWSGIAGSTDTQYF	TGTGCCTGGAGCGGAATAGCGGGGAGCACAGATACGCAGTATTTT	TRBJ2-3	TRBD2	NA	TRBV30
CASSSGGTRPQHF	TGTGCCAGCAGTTCCGGTGGAACGAGGCCCCAGCATTTT	TRBJ1-5	NA	NA	TRBV6-5
CASTSRYEQYF	TGTGCCAGCACCTCGCGATACGAGCAGTACTTC	TRBJ2-7	NA	NA	TRBV28
CASSLSWQASFYEQYF	TGTGCCAGCAGTTTATCGTGGCAGGCCAGCTTCTACGAGCAGTACTTC	TRBJ2-7	NA	NA	TRBV27
CAWRLGSTGELFF	TGTGCCTGGAGGCTGGGGTCCACCGGGGAGCTGTTTTTT	TRBJ2-2	NA	NA	TRBV30
CASSLATGIGRGYTF	TGTGCCAGCAGCTTAGCGACGGGAATAGGGAGGGGCTACACCTTC	TRBJ1-2	NA	NA	TRBV7-2
CASSLGSSSSGANVLTF	TGCGCCAGCAGCTTGGGGTCCTCTAGCTCTGGGGCCAACGTCCTGACTTTC	TRBJ2-6	NA	NA	TRBV5-1
CASSFYNQPQHF	TGTGCCAGCAGTTTCTACAATCAGCCCCAGCATTTT	TRBJ1-5	NA	NA	TRBV11-2
CAWSPGTGYTGELFF	TGTGCCTGGAGTCCCGGGACAGGGTACACCGGGGAGCTGTTTTTT	TRBJ2-2	TRBD1	NA	TRBV30
CAISEADRGLYGYTF	TGTGCCATCAGTGAGGCCGACAGGGGGCTCTATGGCTACACCTTC	TRBJ1-2	TRBD1	NA	TRBV10-3
CASSILYQDTEAFF	TGTGCCAGCAGCATTTTATACCAGGACACTGAAGCTTTCTTT	TRBJ1-1	NA	NA	TRBV7-9
CASSQVIWDSGANVLTF	TGTGCCAGCAGCCAAGTCATATGGGACTCTGGGGCCAACGTCCTGACTTTC	TRBJ2-6	NA	NA	TRBV14
CASTSTLIGANVLTF	TGTGCCAGCACCTCAACCCTGATTGGGGCCAACGTCCTGACTTTC	TRBJ2-6	NA	NA	TRBV7-2
CASSLYGEQFF	TGTGCCAGCAGTCTCTACGGTGAGCAGTTCTTC	TRBJ2-1	NA	NA	TRBV6-5
CASSDPGREKLFF	TGTGCCAGCAGTGATCCGGGTCGGGAAAAACTGTTTTTT	TRBJ1-4	NA	NA	TRBV25-1
CASSLALQATDTQYF	TGCGCCAGCAGCTTGGCCCTCCAGGCCACAGATACGCAGTATTTT	TRBJ2-3	NA	NA	TRBV5-1
CASSSSGTVSYEQYF	TGTGCCAGTAGTTCGTCCGGGACGGTCTCCTACGAGCAGTACTTC	TRBJ2-7	NA	NA	TRBV19
CASSLATPPYEQYF	TGCGCCAGCAGCTTGGCCACCCCCCCCTACGAGCAGTACTTC	TRBJ2-7	NA	NA	TRBV5-1
CASSIGTGGTGNQPQHF	TGTGCCAGTAGTATAGGGACAGGGGGCACGGGCAATCAGCCCCAGCATTTT	TRBJ1-5	TRBD1	NA	TRBV19
CASSPPDRVAGYTF	TGTGCCAGCAGCCCTCCGGACAGGGTTGCTGGCTACACCTTC	TRBJ1-2	TRBD1	once	TRBV7-2
CASSQQGTNEKLFF	TGTGCCAGCAGCCAACAGGGCACTAATGAAAAACTGTTTTTT	TRBJ1-4	NA	NA	TRBV7-2
CASSPSAGGRVTGTEFF	TGTGCCAGCAGCCCGTCAGCGGGAGGGAGGGTCACGGGCACCGAGTTCTTC	TRBJ2-1	TRBD2	NA	TRBV7-2
CASKKQGADEQFF	TGTGCCAGCAAGAAGCAGGGGGCAGATGAGCAGTTCTTC	TRBJ2-1	TRBD1	NA	TRBV2
CAMGNNQPQHF	TGTGCAATGGGGAACAATCAGCCCCAGCATTTT	TRBJ1-5	NA	NA	TRBV19
CASSRQVNQPQHF	TGTGCCAGCAGTCGACAGGTAAATCAGCCCCAGCATTTT	TRBJ1-5	NA	NA	TRBV6-5
CASSLGFGTEAFF	TGTGCCAGCAGTCTAGGGTTTGGAACTGAAGCTTTCTTT	TRBJ1-1	NA	NA	TRBV27
CSVPVGKGGANYGYTF	TGCAGCGTTCCTGTCGGGAAGGGAGGGGCTAACTATGGCTACACCTTC	TRBJ1-2	NA	NA	TRBV29-1
CASSQEVGLAGVTDTQYF	TGCGCCAGCAGCCAAGAGGTCGGGCTAGCGGGAGTAACAGATACGCAGTATTTT	TRBJ2-3	TRBD2	NA	TRBV4-1
CASSQPQHRGYEQYF	TGTGCCAGCAGCCAACCTCAACACAGGGGCTACGAGCAGTACTTC	TRBJ2-7	TRBD1	NA	TRBV6-6
CASSSVETQYF	TGTGCCAGCAGTTCGGTCGAGACCCAGTACTTC	TRBJ2-5	NA	once	TRBV6-6
CSASYEQYF	TGCAGTGCCTCCTACGAGCAGTACTTC	TRBJ2-7	NA	once	TRBV20-1
CASSPGMAYNEQFF	TGTGCCAGCAGCCCAGGCATGGCCTACAATGAGCAGTTCTTC	TRBJ2-1	NA	NA	TRBV28
CASSPRTGPYEQYF	TGTGCCAGCAGCCCAAGGACAGGGCCCTACGAGCAGTACTTC	TRBJ2-7	TRBD1	NA	TRBV7-2
CASSTGTGNYGYTF	TGTGCCAGCAGCACCGGGACAGGGAACTATGGCTACACCTTC	TRBJ1-2	TRBD1	NA	TRBV11-2
CASSLGGGGNTIYF	TGTGCCAGCAGCTTGGGGGGAGGTGGAAACACCATATATTTT	TRBJ1-3	NA	NA	TRBV5-4
CASTENKKDTQYF	TGTGCCAGCACCGAAAACAAAAAAGATACGCAGTATTTT	TRBJ2-3	NA	NA	TRBV2
CAWDQSRSFPATNEKLFF	TGTGCCTGGGACCAGAGCAGGTCCTTCCCTGCAACTAATGAAAAACTGTTTTTT	TRBJ1-4	NA	once	TRBV30
CASSYPLTGGNSPLHF	TGTGCCAGCAGTTACCCCCTGACAGGGGGCAATTCACCCCTCCACTTT	TRBJ1-6	TRBD1	NA	TRBV6-6
CASSSTYGYTF	TGTGCCAGTAGTTCGACCTATGGCTACACCTTC	TRBJ1-2	NA	NA	TRBV19
CASALAVSPGELFF	TGCGCCAGCGCTCTGGCGGTTAGCCCCGGGGAGCTGTTTTTT	TRBJ2-2	NA	NA	TRBV5-1
CAKTSGSADTQYF	TGTGCCAAGACTAGCGGGAGTGCAGATACGCAGTATTTT	TRBJ2-3	TRBD2	NA	TRBV2
CASIRLAGNSYEQYF	TGCGCCAGCATCCGACTAGCGGGAAACTCCTACGAGCAGTACTTC	TRBJ2-7	TRBD2	NA	TRBV10-2
CASSSPSGQTYGYTF	TGTGCCAGCAGTTCCCCGTCGGGACAGACCTATGGCTACACCTTC	TRBJ1-2	TRBD1	NA	TRBV6-6
CASNSGTTAETQYF	TGTGCCAGCAACTCGGGGACTACCGCGGAGACCCAGTACTTC	TRBJ2-5	TRBD2	NA	TRBV2
CASSASGTVYGYTF	TGTGCCAGCAGCGCCTCGGGGACAGTATATGGCTACACCTTC	TRBJ1-2	TRBD1	many	TRBV7-9